These T cell receptor beta chains were read from a single sample in a study of long-term antiretroviral therapy in people with HIV. Produced via immunoSEQ multiplex PCR; TCRdb's table is partial and in-frame only. The table includes roughly 15,000 clones, 88% detected once. The sample consisted of unsorted PBMCs, taken more than 2.2 years before starting antiretroviral therapy. The source is a woman aged 30 to 39 with HIV. Each CDR3 is given with its conserved first and last residue.

V gene | CDR3 protein
TRBV7-9 | CASSPTRDGAYEQYF
TRBV5-5 | CASSLVRSYEQYF
TRBV27 | CASSSSRASGAYSYEQYF
TRBV9 | CASSQTGTTKNSPLHF
TRBV5-4 | CASSLDGGYSGNTIYF
TRBV5-4 | CASSLYGGEHQETQYF
TRBV7-9 | CASSNRTGAGTEAFF
TRBV5-1 | CASGTASNEKLFF
TRBV5-1 | CASSAARDTGGGQETQYF
TRBV5-6 | CASSLWDRLNYGYTF
TRBV15 | CATSKGRAYEQYF
TRBV7-9 | CASSLGHSGTYEQYF
TRBV19 | CASSIGGGRADTQYF
TRBV4-3 | CASSQDLAGKTYEQYF
TRBV4-3 | CASSHPTGEAFF
TRBV27 | CASSLLPPGPNTEAFF
TRBV6-6 | CASEGRGNTGELFF
TRBV5-1 | CASSLGGGANYGYTF
TRBV19 | CASSNDVAGVGTDTQYF
TRBV5-5 | CASSTTGQGDYYEQYF
TRBV7-2 | CASSLQQGGNTIYF
TRBV6-5 | CASSIPGTSGGAQYF
TRBV30 | CAWTPPPGQGGQPQHF
TRBV5-4 | CASSLDGYGGGRWSYEQYF
TRBV19 | CASTIEGGSYNSPLHF
TRBV6-6 | CASSTRQGGRNQPQHF
TRBV6-5 | CASTQQEYGTEAFF
TRBV7-2 | CASSLESRGGRNEQFF